Sequencing of this T cell receptor beta chain was carried out in a study of graft-versus-host responses after intestinal transplantation. Looking at the study overall: Isolated intestinal, liver-intestinal, or multivisceral transplants were what recipients had. Anti-thymocyte globulin induction preceded about 3 years of tacrolimus and steroid maintenance in all recipients.

Turning to this clone: What it recognizes is unknown.

Study conclusions and caveats: Among recipient marrow samples, GvH clones were found; some appeared first in ileum or blood. Subjects displaying graft-donor T cell macrochimerism possessed elevated graft-versus-host to host-versus-graft clonal ratios inside allografts.

Sequenced by immunoSEQ multiplex PCR; TCRdb stores in-frame clones only, minus some. Of approximately 88,000 clones listed, approximately 94% are singletons. Trimming took 6 bases from V and 0 from J; bases not matched to a gene: 7. This CDR3 comprises 17 residues. Germline assignment: CDR1 SEHNR and CDR2 FQNEAQ (reference sequence). The source of this sequence is a human donor who was the organ donor for an intestinal transplant. This specimen was unstimulated CD4+ T cells sorted from spleen or lymph node cells, taken before transplant. V and J are TRBV7-9 and TRBJ1-6; 8 positions agree with TRBD1. The CDR3 reads CASRPWTGSSYNSPLHF. The DNA for the CDR3 is TGTGCCAGCAGACCCTGGACAGGGAGCTCCTATAATTCACCCCTCCACTTT. Drawing the rest from reference TRBV7-9 and TRBJ1-6, the complete variable domain is DTGVSQNPRHKITKRGQNVTFRCDPISEHNRLYWYRQTLGQGPEFLTYFQNEAQLEKSRLLSDRFSAERPKGSFSTLEIQRTEQGDSAMYLCASRPWTGSSYNSPLHFGNGTRLTVT.